This T cell receptor beta chain was profiled in a study of radiotherapy plus CTLA-4 blockade in lung cancer. Germline CDR1 and CDR2: LGHNA and YNFKEQ. V trimming: 6 bases; J trimming: 7 bases; junction bases outside the gene matches: 6. The CDR3 extends over 13 amino acids. Clones were read by immunoSEQ multiplex PCR, and TCRdb kept only the in-frame ones, dropping some. The sample yields more than 95,000 clones, about 77% seen once. This chain uses TRBV4-2 with TRBJ1-3, with 7 bases lining up with TRBD1. The source of this sequence is a human donor with non-small cell lung cancer who had a partial response to radiotherapy plus ipilimumab. The sequences come from peripheral blood, collected from a patient treated with radiotherapy plus ipilimumab. Here the CDR3 DNA reads TGTGCCAGCAGAGAGGGGGCAGGGAACACCATATATTTT. It encodes CASREGAGNTIYF.